The rows below give T cell receptor beta chains drawn from one sample of a study of OX40 agonist ivuxolimab in advanced cancers. This table comes from immunoSEQ multiplex PCR, and its TCRdb copy is limited to in-frame clones, with some not included. The profile covers about 100,000 clones, with around 93% appearing a single time and 0.54% taken by the ten largest. This sample comprised CD4+ or CD8+ T cells sorted from blood, obtained in a trial of the OX40 agonist ivuxolimab. These receptors all stem from an adult with an advanced solid tumor such as melanoma, head and neck, liver or kidney cancer. The CDR3 runs from the conserved cysteine through the conserved F or W.

>TRBV9
CASSETSGTYNEQFF
>TRBV6-6
CASTPDPATQYF
>TRBV5-1
CASSSFVGGSYEQYF
>TRBV11-2
CASSSLAGVYEQYF
>TRBV7-2
CASSPQRGTANTEAFF
>TRBV7-9
CASSSTSGRGETQYF
>TRBV7-2
CASSFEGLRTGELFF
>TRBV6-5
CASREGSYGYTF
>TRBV28
CASRTRGSNGYTF
>TRBV5-4
CASSLVRGGSYEQYF
>TRBV14
CASSQEWVGNTIYF
>TRBV6-6
CASSPRTGVGNQPQHF
>TRBV6-5
CASSYDYSTDTQYF
>TRBV5-1
CASSPQDISGPRYNEQFF
>TRBV6-1
CASSEQRQGTAFF
>TRBV28
CASSSPGSGADTQYF
>TRBV18
CASSAIGTSGYNEQFF
>TRBV7-9
CASSERPDTHYEQYF
>TRBV2
CASSEGRGNQPQHF
>TRBV18
CASSPPGTEFYGYTF
>TRBV29-1
CSGILAGVNTGELFF
>TRBV4-1
CASSGTGGFVAEAFF
>TRBV18
CASSPTTGRNIQYF
>TRBV15
CATSKGQNTGELFF
>TRBV4-1
CASSQEGGRQALLSYEQYF
>TRBV4-1
CASSRNRARRSEAFF
>TRBV7-9
CASSLAAEYEQYF
>TRBV7-2
CASSLTSDSYNEQFF
>TRBV2
CASSAAGAQETQYF
>TRBV2
CASSVTESQPQHF
>TRBV28
CASTWGYGYWRVSNQPQHF
>TRBV5-6
CASSYHRGHTEAFF
>TRBV4-3
CASSQAFAGANVLTF
>TRBV28
CASRGLYEQYF
>TRBV2
CASNKMTPRGGNQPQHF
>TRBV5-6
CASSLGLAGSGSYEQYF
>TRBV5-1
CASSVGQSGANVLTF
>TRBV10-3
CAIQREWNEQFF
>TRBV5-1
CASSPGTGNTEAFF
>TRBV5-1
CASSLEMGEQYF